This T cell receptor (beta chain) was sequenced during a study of molecular identifiers for immune sequencing clone quantification. Looking at the study overall: Replicate RNA from approximately 20,000 or 98,000 naive CD8 T cells formed five aliquots; four were sequenced.

Bulk libraries came from a prior protocol with listed TCR primers. Via MiXCR, TCRdb re-called the PCR reads, giving one row per CDR3 protein. This sample has 400,000 to 600,000 distinct CDR3 sequences, with roughly a fifth found just once. Naive CD8 T cells were picked out by sorting for CD8+CD4-CCR7+CD45RA+. This clonotype was detected a few times. V was clipped by 5 bases and J by 2 bases, with 22 bases between them. The CDR3 contains 17 residues. Germline CDR1 and CDR2: MNHEY and SMNVEV (reference sequence). V usage is TRBV27 and J usage is TRBJ2-7; TRBD1 or TRBD2 may be the D gene (5 bases each). This clonotype originated in a human donor in good health. Some libraries in this study had Jurkat cell RNA spiked in. Source material: naive CD8+ T cells from blood, with Jurkat cell RNA spiked in. The subset denotes: FACS-sorted CD8+CD4-CCR7+CD45RA+ naive T cells. The CDR3 is CASSPGPGTQRTYEQYF. The CDR3 DNA reads TGTGCCAGCAGTCCAGGCCCCGGGACCCAGAGGACCTACGAGCAGTACTTC.